This T cell receptor beta chain was captured by sequencing in a study of blood T cell repertoires in COVID-19. Germline V gives CDR1 SGHAT, CDR2 FQNNGV. V shed 1 base and J 10 bases; nucleotides not matched to a gene: 5. This CDR3 is built from 15 residues. Produced via immunoSEQ multiplex PCR; TCRdb's table is partial and in-frame only. The sample lists 150,000 to 200,000 clones; approximately 83% were seen once. Sequencing was carried out using peripheral blood. This receptor was taken from a human donor with active or convalescent COVID-19. The donor label of this sample is uncertain. The chain combines TRBV11-2 with TRBJ1-6, with 9 bases that match TRBD1. The CDR3 is CASSLVRTGESPLHF. CDR3 sequence (DNA): TGTGCCAGCAGCTTAGTTCGGACAGGGGAGTCACCCCTCCACTTT.